This TCR beta chain originates from a study of early T cells in non-severe SARS-CoV-2 infection. TCRdb independently ran MiXCR on the 5' RACE reads; one entry per CDR3 protein. The repertoire includes 100,000 to 150,000 distinct CDR3 sequences, 14% to 15% of them detected once, and 20% to 25% sits in the top ten. The V segment lost 6 bases and the J segment 4 bases; nucleotides outside the gene matches: 7. Looked up from germline, CDR1 is MNHNY and CDR2 is SVGAGI (reference sequence). The CDR3 has 15 amino acids. Sequenced material: whole blood. V and J are TRBV6-6 and TRBJ2-2; 8 bases line up with TRBD1. The receptor was derived from an adult who was a healthcare worker with PCR-confirmed SARS-CoV-2 infection or an uninfected control (not recorded which). The chain's CDR3 is CASSQGAWATGELFF. DNA for the CDR3: TGTGCCAGCAGCCAGGGGGCGTGGGCCACCGGGGAGCTGTTTTTT.